This T cell receptor (beta chain) was recovered during a study of beta chain features in type 1 diabetes. Looking at the study overall: Sorted cells, about 98,000,000 in number, were examined across all samples. General observations from the study: Insertions were fewer and deletions more numerous at VDJ junctions in type 1 diabetes patients. Significant though moderate, a shortening of TCRB CDR3s appeared in all four CD4+ subsets of Type 1 diabetes patients.

The whole isolated RNA underwent reverse transcription, so sequencing captured expressed TCRB transcripts. The repertoire was sequenced with immunoSEQ multiplex PCR; TCRdb's copy has only in-frame clones and lacks some. The sample consists of about 700,000 clones, roughly 13% of them appearing once. Concerning this clone itself: Its target is unknown.

V lost 0 bases and J 1 base, leaving 13 bases between the germline ends. Per the germline V gene, CDR1 is SGDLS and CDR2 is YYNGEE. CDR3 length: 17 amino acids. The origin of this receptor is a man aged 18 to 29 with type 1 diabetes. Sequencing was carried out using naive CD4+ T cells from blood. The rearrangement joins TRBV9 to TRBJ2-2, with D possibly matching TRBD1 (6 bases). In DNA form, the CDR3 reads TGTGCCAGCAGCGTAGCTACGGTACAGGGGAACACCGGGGAGCTGTTTTTT. Its protein product is CASSVATVQGNTGELFF.